The next 9 T cell receptor beta chains were all read from a single sample in a study of shared clonotypes between healthy human individuals. Generated by immunoSEQ multiplex PCR, the TCRdb table keeps only in-frame clones and is missing some. The data hold a few hundred thousand clones, with approximately 77% observed a single time. Sequencing was performed on PBMCs. These receptors originate from a middle-aged woman in good health. Some clones in this sample may be carry-over from other donors' samples.

V usage is TRBV4-2 and J usage is TRBJ2-7, with D possibly being TRBD1 or TRBD2 (5 bases each). Trimming left V 5 bases short and J 3 bases short, with 14 bases between. The CDR3 runs 14 residues. Germline loops: CDR1 LGHNA, CDR2 YNFKEQ. This CDR3 reads CASSVGAELYEQYF. The DNA of the CDR3 is TGTGCCAGCAGCGTCGGGGCAGAGCTCTACGAGCAGTACTTC.

This clone was detected many times. Other DNA sequences in the same sample also yield this CDR3. CDR3 protein: CASSAVLAGVDEQYF. CDR3 DNA sequence: TGTGCCAGCAGTGCGGTATTAGCGGGAGTTGACGAGCAGTACTTC. The chain has TRBV6-4 and TRBJ2-7, with 9 bases aligning to TRBD2. CDR3 size: 15 residues. The germline CDR1 and CDR2 sequences are MRHNA and SNTAGT. Trimming cost V 4 bases and J 5 bases; bases outside gene matches: 9.

The chain joins TRBV6-9 to TRBJ2-7; D might be TRBD2 (6 bases). In germline, CDR1 is MNHGY, CDR2 SVAAGI. The CDR3 is 15 residues long. Between the trimmed V and J ends, which lost 5 bases and 1 base, there was a span of 15 bases. The CDR3 region has the DNA TGTGCCAGCAGTGAAGCGGAGGAGGGGTCCTACGAGCAGTACTTC. As protein: CASSEAEEGSYEQYF.

This rearrangement joins TRBV30 to TRBJ2-1; no reliable D call. Deletions cut 3 bases from V and 0 bases from J, with 6 bases between. Per germline, CDR1 GTSNPN and CDR2 SVGIG (reference sequence). The CDR3 runs to 13 residues. The DNA of the CDR3 is TGTGCCTGGAGCGCTAGCTCCTACAATGAGCAGTTCTTC. Protein: CAWSASSYNEQFF.

The V and J genes are TRBV9 and TRBJ1-2; D remains unclear. Trimming took off 0 bases at V and 4 bases at J, with 10 bases between the two ends. There are 14 residues in the CDR3. The germline gives CDR1 SGDLS, CDR2 YYNGEE. CDR3 residues: CASSVGGNSYGYTF. DNA for the CDR3: TGTGCCAGCAGCGTAGGAGGTAATAGCTATGGCTACACCTTC. The full variable domain, completed using reference TRBV9 and TRBJ1-2, is DSGVTQTPKHLITATGQRVTLRCSPRSGDLSVYWYQQSLDQGLQFLIQYYNGEERAKGNILERFSAQQFPDLHSELNLSSLELGDSALYFCASSVGGNSYGYTFGSGTRLTVV.

In this sample, this clone turned up many times. This sample includes further DNA sequences coding for the same CDR3. The V call is TRBV29-1, the J call TRBJ2-1; D is possibly TRBD2 (5 bases). Germline V gives CDR1 SQVTM, CDR2 ANQGSEA. The CDR3 runs to 11 residues. The ends were cut back, 4 bases at V and 7 bases at J, with 8 bases in the middle. The CDR3 reads CSVVRGNEQFF. The CDR3 coding sequence is TGCAGCGTTGTAAGAGGGAATGAGCAGTTCTTC.

The J gene is TRBJ1-5, the V gene TRBV10-3; D is possibly TRBD1 (6 bases). The CDR3 covers 16 residues. V lost 3 bases to trimming and J lost 7 bases, with 19 bases between them. The germline V gene encodes CDR1 ENHRY and CDR2 SYGVKD. CDR3 in amino acids: CAISDHDRGAGQPQHF. The CDR3 DNA reads as TGTGCCATCAGTGACCACGATCGGGGGGCGGGCCAGCCCCAGCATTTT.

Written as DNA, the CDR3 is TGTGCCAGCAGCCGTTACGAGCAGTACTTC. Translating gives CASSRYEQYF. J is TRBJ2-7 and V is TRBV13; D remains unclear. Germline lookup yields CDR1 PRHDT and CDR2 FYEKMQ (reference sequence). This CDR3 comprises 10 residues. V gave up 5 bases and J gave up 4 bases, with 3 bases separating them. The full variable domain, with the rest looked up from reference TRBV13 and TRBJ2-7, is AAGVIQSPRHLIKEKRETATLKCYPIPRHDTVYWYQQGPGQDPQFLISFYEKMQSDKGSIPDRFSAQQFSDYHSELNMSSLELGDSALYFCASSRYEQYFGPGTRLTVT.

Points on this clone: This likely stems from a read error, as it lies one base from a far larger clone. Other DNA sequences within the sample encode an identical CDR3. This chain joins TRBV5-1 and TRBJ2-7, with D tentatively TRBD1 (5 bases). Trimming cost V 1 base and J 0 bases, with 5 bases left between them. The CDR3 runs 13 residues. Germline CDR1 SGHRS, CDR2 YFSETQ. CDR3 amino acids: CASSLQGSYEQYF. The CDR3 coding sequence is TGCGCCAGCAGCTTGCAGGGCTCCTACGAGCAGTACTTC.